The 29 T cell receptor beta chains below all came from one sample that was sequenced in a study of a mutant IDH1 vaccine in newly diagnosed glioma (dated by TCRdb to the early 2020s). These receptors lack a known antigen. Library preparation used the immunoSEQ multiplex PCR assay. TCRdb obtained this table from immuneACCESS and retained in-frame rearrangements with V and J assigned. These tables miss some clones; where compared with another copy, unresolved V genes account for less than half of the shortfall, and the remainder is unexplained. The sample includes some 130,000 clones, with around four fifths observed a single time. The top ten clonotypes cover 4.5% to 5.5% of the sample. Reading the label with the study, this specimen's time point is: week 11, during vaccination. Every vaccine dose consisted of 300 ug of a 20-mer mutant IDH1 peptide in Montanide, administered subcutaneously together with topical imiquimod.

The source material was PBMCs, sampled from a glioma patient whose treatment included an IDH1 peptide vaccine. All receptors derive from a man aged 35-49 years with glioma.

The chain combines TRBV10-3 with TRBJ2-5; D gene uncertain. V lost 4 bases and J lost 0, with 9 bases in between. The CDR3 length is 14 residues. The germline V gene encodes CDR1 ENHRY and CDR2 SYGVKD. The CDR3 DNA is TGTGCCATCAGTGCCGGCGGCTACCAAGAGACCCAGTACTTC. Translating gives CAISAGGYQETQYF.

The rearrangement uses TRBV10-3 and TRBJ1-2; D is possibly TRBD1 (5 bases). V gave up 6 bases and J gave up 4 bases, with 15 bases separating them. Germline lookup yields CDR1 ENHRY and CDR2 SYGVKD. This CDR3 contains 14 residues. The CDR3 DNA reads TGTGCCATCAGGGGGGAGACAGAGCGCTATGGCTACACCTTC. Translating it yields CAIRGETERYGYTF.

This clone appeared a single time. The V and J genes are TRBV5-4 and TRBJ2-2; D may be TRBD1 (5 bases). Trimming removed 0 bases from V and 4 bases from J, with 7 bases in between. Germline V gives CDR1 SGHNT, CDR2 YYREEE (reference sequence). CDR3 length equals 14 residues. CDR3 sequence: CASSLEQGTGELFF. CDR3 nucleotides: TGTGCCAGCAGCTTGGAGCAGGGCACCGGGGAGCTGTTTTTT.

The chain carries TRBV28 and TRBJ1-2; D is possibly TRBD1 (5 bases). CDR1 and CDR2 (germline): MDHEN, SYDVKM. CDR3 length: 13 residues. V was cut by 4 bases and J by 4 bases, with 10 bases left in between. The CDR3 DNA is TGTGCCAGCAGTTCCGGAGACAGCTATGGCTACACCTTC. It translates to CASSSGDSYGYTF.

V and J are TRBV2 and TRBJ1-5, with TRBD1 as a possible D gene (5 bases). Germline CDR1 and CDR2: SNHLY and FYNNEI. There are 14 residues in the CDR3. V lost 2 bases to trimming and J lost 6 bases, with 11 bases between them. Here the CDR3 reads CASSEIRRGQPQHF. The CDR3 DNA sequence: TGTGCCAGCAGTGAAATTCGGAGGGGTCAGCCCCAGCATTTT.

The chain links TRBV2 to TRBJ1-2, with D tentatively TRBD1 (5 bases). The CDR3 has 13 residues. The V gene's germline CDR1 is SNHLY and CDR2 FYNNEI. Trimming took off 6 bases at V and 2 bases at J, with 10 bases between the two ends. The CDR3 region has the DNA TGTGCCAGCAGCCCCCGACAGAACTATGGCTACACCTTC. As protein: CASSPRQNYGYTF.

The J gene is TRBJ2-3, the V gene TRBV7-2; no reliable D call. The V and J ends lost 1 base and 4 bases respectively, with 9 bases between them. The germline gives CDR1 SGHTA, CDR2 FQGNSA. The CDR3 is 14 residues long. In nucleotides, the CDR3 is TGTGCCAGCAGCTTAGGTGGGGTGGCAGATACGCAGTATTTT. Protein sequence: CASSLGGVADTQYF.

The chain carries TRBV5-6 and TRBJ1-2; TRBD1 agrees at 8 bases. Germline CDR1 and CDR2: SGHDT and YYEEEE. J gave up 0 bases and V 7 bases, and 8 bases lay outside the gene matches. This CDR3 comprises 15 residues. CDR3 sequence (DNA): TGTGCCAGCCTCGAGACAGGGGTTGCTAACTATGGCTACACCTTC. Protein product: CASLETGVANYGYTF.

The chain employs TRBV30 and TRBJ2-7; TRBD1 is a possible D gene (6 bases). V was pared by 5 bases and J by 0 bases, with 11 bases between. The CDR3 spans 13 residues. The germline V gene encodes CDR1 GTSNPN and CDR2 SVGIG (reference sequence). CDR3 in amino acids: CAWAGTPSYEQYF. The CDR3 DNA sequence: TGTGCCTGGGCCGGGACACCCTCCTACGAGCAGTACTTC. Filled out from reference TRBV30 and TRBJ2-7, the complete variable domain reads SQTIHQWPATLVQPVGSPLSLECTVEGTSNPNLYWYRQAAGRGLQLLFYSVGIGQISSEVPQNLSASRPQDRQFILSSKKLLLSDSGFYLCAWAGTPSYEQYFGPGTRLTVT.

The J gene is TRBJ2-7, the V gene TRBV7-2; TRBD1 matches at 9 bases. Germline CDR1 SGHTA, CDR2 FQGNSA. CDR3 length: 15 amino acids. J lost 4 bases, V lost 5 bases, and 9 bases had no gene match. The CDR3 is CASSQRQGGKYEQYF. The CDR3 DNA reads as TGTGCCAGCAGCCAAAGACAGGGGGGCAAATACGAGCAGTACTTC.

This sequence joins TRBV11-2 and TRBJ2-7; D is ambiguous. The CDR3 extends over 15 amino acids. Trimming left V 4 bases short and J 5 bases short, with 18 bases between. In germline, CDR1 is SGHAT, CDR2 FQNNGV. This CDR3 reads CASSSTGFRQDEQYF. For the CDR3, the DNA is TGTGCCAGCAGCTCAACCGGGTTCCGTCAGGACGAGCAGTACTTC. Full variable domain (remainder filled in from reference TRBV11-2 and TRBJ2-7): EAGVAQSPRYKIIEKRQSVAFWCNPISGHATLYWYQQILGQGPKLLIQFQNNGVVDDSQLPKDRFSAERLKGVDSTLKIQPAKLEDSAVYLCASSSTGFRQDEQYFGPGTRLTVT.

The chain joins TRBV30 to TRBJ2-2; D is perhaps TRBD2 (7 bases). Deletions cut 3 bases from V and 0 bases from J, with 11 bases between. Per the germline V gene, CDR1 is GTSNPN and CDR2 is SVGIG (reference sequence). This CDR3 is 15 amino acids long. CDR3 nucleotide sequence: TGTGCCTGGAGACGGCGGGGGCCGAACACCGGGGAGCTGTTTTTT. This sequence encodes CAWRRRGPNTGELFF.

The chain uses TRBV9 and TRBJ2-1; no clear D gene. The CDR3 length is 16 residues. Germline values: CDR1 SGDLS, CDR2 YYNGEE. Trimming shortened V by 0 bases and J by 4 bases, and 14 bases separated the two germline ends. The CDR3: CASSVAVGRVYNEQFF. DNA for the CDR3: TGTGCCAGCAGCGTAGCGGTGGGTAGGGTTTACAATGAGCAGTTCTTC.

CDR3 loop: CASSAGAVSGQPQHF. The CDR3 DNA sequence: TGTGCCAGCAGCGCCGGGGCGGTGAGTGGTCAGCCCCAGCATTTT. The V call is TRBV9, the J call TRBJ1-5, with D possibly being TRBD1 (5 bases). V shed 3 bases and J shed 6 bases, with 16 bases lying between them. The CDR3 consists of 15 residues. The V gene's germline CDR1 is SGDLS and CDR2 YYNGEE.

This clone was recorded a few times. The rearrangement uses TRBV5-6 and TRBJ1-5, with D possibly matching TRBD1 (6 bases). V was pared by 4 bases and J by 6 bases, with 14 bases between. CDR3 length equals 14 residues. The germline V gene encodes CDR1 SGHDT and CDR2 YYEEEE. The CDR3 loop is CASSGRGGGQPQHF. The CDR3 region has the DNA TGTGCCAGCAGCGGGAGGGGAGGGGGTCAGCCCCAGCATTTT.

CDR3 in amino acids: CAWMNANYGYTF. In DNA form, the CDR3 reads TGTGCCTGGATGAACGCCAACTATGGCTACACCTTC. V and J are TRBV30 and TRBJ1-2, with unresolved D. This CDR3 is 12 amino acids long. Between the trimmed V and J ends, which lost 4 bases and 2 bases, there was a span of 8 bases. CDR1 is GTSNPN and CDR2 is SVGIG in the germline V gene (reference sequence).

The V gene is TRBV29-1, the J gene TRBJ2-3; 8 positions match TRBD2. This CDR3 has 17 residues. Germline CDR1 is SQVTM and CDR2 is ANQGSEA. Unmatched junction bases numbered 15, after V lost 4 bases and J lost 3 bases. The CDR3 sequence: CSVGRPAGPGGTDTQYF. CDR3 coding DNA: TGCAGCGTTGGCCGGCCGGCAGGGCCGGGGGGGACAGATACGCAGTATTTT.

A single count supports this clone. The chain carries TRBV28 and TRBJ2-1, with D perhaps matching TRBD2 (6 bases). CDR1 is MDHEN, CDR2 SYDVKM, per germline. V shed 3 bases and J shed 3 bases, with 12 bases lying between them. The CDR3 has 15 residues. CDR3 amino acids: CASSLTSNDYNEQFF. CDR3 sequence (DNA): TGTGCCAGCAGTTTGACTAGTAATGACTACAATGAGCAGTTCTTC.

This chain uses TRBV4-3 with TRBJ1-1; possible D gene TRBD1, 5 bases. V was clipped by 2 bases and J by 1 base, with 11 bases between them. Germline V gene lookup returns CDR1 LGHNA and CDR2 YSLEER. The CDR3 totals 15 residues. CDR3 sequence (DNA): TGCGCCAGCAGCCAAACCAGGGTTTCGAACACTGAAGCTTTCTTT. Translated, it gives CASSQTRVSNTEAFF.

The genes are TRBV4-3 and TRBJ2-5; 12 bases fit TRBD2. The J call may not be correct, given that the DNA end is closer to TRBJ2-7. This CDR3 comprises 17 residues. CDR1 and CDR2 from the germline V gene are LGHNA and YSLEER. The CDR3 nucleotides read TGCGCCAGCAGCCAAGATACTCGACTAGCGGGAGAATACGAGCAGTACTTC. Translated, it gives CASSQDTRLAGEYEQYF.

This chain links TRBV6-4 with TRBJ2-1, with D unresolved. The CDR3 is made up of 14 amino acids. From germline, CDR1 is MRHNA and CDR2 SNTAGT. V was clipped by 5 bases and J by 6 bases, with 14 bases between them. The CDR3 spells CASSLEVDGNEQFF. In DNA, the CDR3 is TGTGCCAGCAGTTTAGAGGTGGATGGCAATGAGCAGTTCTTC.

The chain has TRBV19 and TRBJ2-7; D gene uncertain. The germline CDR1 and CDR2 sequences are LNHDA and SQIVND (reference sequence). The CDR3 loop spans 12 amino acids. V lost 5 bases and J lost 2, with 7 bases in between. In nucleotides, the CDR3 is TGTGCCAGTAGTGGGAACCCCTACGAGCAGTACTTC. Translating gives CASSGNPYEQYF.

Only one count was recorded for this clone. The genes are TRBV15 and TRBJ2-5, with no clear D. CDR3 length equals 14 residues. Trimming stripped 1 base from V and 0 bases from J, with 6 bases between. Germline lookup yields CDR1 LNHNV and CDR2 YYDKDF (reference sequence). The CDR3 DNA reads TGTGCCACCAGCAGAGTTGAGGACCAAGAGACCCAGTACTTC. Its protein product is CATSRVEDQETQYF.

This clone was detected a few times. This chain connects TRBV29-1 to TRBJ1-6, with TRBD1 matching 8 bases. Germline CDR1 reads SQVTM; CDR2 reads ANQGSEA. CDR3 length equals 14 residues. Trimming cost V 6 bases and J 8 bases; bases outside gene matches: 9. The chain's CDR3 is CSVVRDRKHSPLHF. CDR3 bases: TGCAGCGTCGTCCGGGACAGGAAGCATTCACCCCTCCACTTT.

The V gene is TRBV6-6, the J gene TRBJ2-2; D gene ambiguous. Between the trimmed V and J ends, which lost 0 bases and 5 bases, there was a span of 10 bases. The CDR3 contains 15 residues. The V gene's germline CDR1 is MNHNY and CDR2 SVGAGI (reference sequence). DNA of the CDR3: TGTGCCAGCAGTTACTCGAAGGGTTATACCGGGGAGCTGTTTTTT. Translated: CASSYSKGYTGELFF.

About this clone: Sequence at one end of the junction differs from germline and may be a read error. The J gene is TRBJ2-7, the V gene TRBV28, with 10 nucleotides matching TRBD2. Germline V gene lookup returns CDR1 MDHEN and CDR2 SYDVKM. This CDR3 has 12 amino acids. The CDR3 DNA is TGCGCCATTGGGACTAGCGTCTACGAGCAGTACTTC. It codes for CAIGTSVYEQYF.

The J gene is TRBJ1-1, the V gene TRBV6-1, with 7 bases that match TRBD1. Germline values: CDR1 MNHNS, CDR2 SASEGT. V trimming: 4 bases; J trimming: 2 bases; junction bases outside the gene matches: 10. The CDR3 covers 16 residues. CDR3 sequence: CASSGEGAITNTEAFF. CDR3 DNA: TGTGCCAGCAGTGGGGAGGGGGCTATAACCAACACTGAAGCTTTCTTT.

This clone was picked up a small number of times. The chain employs TRBV10-1 and TRBJ1-1; 8 bases are a match to TRBD1. The CDR3 length is 14 residues. CDR1 and CDR2 from the germline V gene are WNHNN and SYGVQD (reference sequence). V was clipped by 4 bases and J by 7 bases; unmatched bases: 8. This CDR3 is CASSVTGGRSEAFF. CDR3 sequence (DNA): TGCGCCAGCAGTGTAACAGGGGGTAGGAGTGAAGCTTTCTTT.

This clone was counted only a few times. The gene calls are TRBV6-4 and TRBJ2-3, with no clear D. V was shortened by 2 bases and J by 1 base, with 4 bases between the two germline ends. The germline gives CDR1 MRHNA, CDR2 SNTAGT. The CDR3 runs to 13 residues. The CDR3 nucleotides are TGTGCCAGCAGTGACAGGGGCACAGATACGCAGTATTTT. Its translation is CASSDRGTDTQYF.